This T cell receptor (beta chain) was profiled in a study of blood T cell repertoires in COVID-19. Study context: Donors in the United States, Italy and Spain gave samples during acute or convalescent COVID-19. In each case, the material was cDNA or gDNA derived from T cells, B-cell-depleted T cells, or PBMCs.

In the study's own analysis: The authors estimated nucleated cell counts from reference gene primer amplification. Measured with immunoSEQ multiplex PCR; TCRdb has only the in-frame clones, and not every one. V and J calls and clone size are given by that table; D and trimming were obtained from the DNA. This table holds 180,000 or so clones, approximately 83% found once. CDR3 length: 13 residues. Trimming at V came to 4 bases and at J to 6 bases, leaving 3 bases not matched to a gene. Germline V CDR1 and CDR2: KGHSH, LQKENI. This receptor was taken from a human donor with active or convalescent COVID-19. The donor label of this sample is uncertain. The chain links TRBV18 to TRBJ2-7, with 10 bases aligning to TRBD2. Sequences were obtained from peripheral blood. The CDR3 region is CASSLAGGGEQYF. DNA of the CDR3: TGTGCCAGCTCACTAGCGGGAGGTGGCGAGCAGTACTTC.